This entry is about one TCR beta chain. The length of the CDR3 is 12 residues. Germline V lookup: CDR1 KGHSH, CDR2 LQKENI. V was trimmed by 3 bases and J by 7 bases, leaving 9 bases between them. Profiled with immunoSEQ multiplex PCR; TCRdb holds only in-frame clones, not every one. Of more than 95,000 clones listed, 81% are singletons. These data are taken from a study of blood T cell repertoires in COVID-19. The chain joins TRBV18 to TRBJ1-2; D is unresolved. Sample: peripheral blood. The TCR originated in a man aged 25-45 years with COVID-19, enrolled during active disease. CDR3 in amino acids: CASSPDEGGYTF. DNA of the CDR3: TGTGCCAGCTCACCGGACGAGGGTGGCTACACCTTC.